Sequencing of this T cell receptor (beta chain) was carried out in a study of somatic mutations in cytotoxic T cells in rheumatoid arthritis. Study overall: Sorting by flow gave nearly 100% purity for some V beta antibody-stained T-cell populations, including V beta1+ cells sequenced for TCRB. Study-level findings and limits: Age was associated with higher CD8+ clonality in rheumatoid arthritis patients, not in healthy controls.

Germline assignment: CDR1 SEHNR and CDR2 FQNEAQ (reference sequence). The CDR3 is 14 amino acids. The V segment lost 5 bases and the J segment 6 bases; nucleotides outside the gene matches: 3. About this clone: The target antigen is unknown.

This table comes from immunoSEQ multiplex PCR, and its TCRdb copy is limited to in-frame clones, with some not included. The table has roughly 10,000 clones, over 75% seen once. Sample: CD4+ T cells sorted from blood. The clonotype comes from a woman aged 18-29 years with rheumatoid arthritis. The rearrangement joins TRBV7-9 to TRBJ2-2, with TRBD1 identical over 10 bases. This CDR3 reads CASSVDRGAGELFF. The CDR3, as DNA: TGTGCCAGCAGCGTGGACAGGGGGGCCGGGGAGCTGTTTTTT. Filled out from reference TRBV7-9 and TRBJ2-2, the complete variable domain reads DTGVSQNPRHKITKRGQNVTFRCDPISEHNRLYWYRQTLGQGPEFLTYFQNEAQLEKSRLLSDRFSAERPKGSFSTLEIQRTEQGDSAMYLCASSVDRGAGELFFGEGSRLTVL.